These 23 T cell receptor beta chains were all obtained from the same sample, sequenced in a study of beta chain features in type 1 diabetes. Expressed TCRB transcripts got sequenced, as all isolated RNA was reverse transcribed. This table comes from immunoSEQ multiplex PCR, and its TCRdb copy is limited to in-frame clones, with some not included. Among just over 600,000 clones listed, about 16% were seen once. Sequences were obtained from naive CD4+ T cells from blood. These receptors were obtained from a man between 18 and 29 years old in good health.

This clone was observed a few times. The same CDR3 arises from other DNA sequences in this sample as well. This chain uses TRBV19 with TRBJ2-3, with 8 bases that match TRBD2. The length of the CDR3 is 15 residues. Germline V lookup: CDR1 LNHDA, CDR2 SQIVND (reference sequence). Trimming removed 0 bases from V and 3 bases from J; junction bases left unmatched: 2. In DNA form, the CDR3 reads TGTGCCAGTAGTATAGAGGGCGGGAGGACAGATACGCAGTATTTT. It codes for CASSIEGGRTDTQYF. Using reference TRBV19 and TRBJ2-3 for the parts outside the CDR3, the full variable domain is DGGITQSPKYLFRKEGQNVTLSCEQNLNHDAMYWYRQDPGQGLRLIYYSQIVNDFQKGDIAEGYSVSREKKESFPLTVTSAQKNPTAFYLCASSIEGGRTDTQYFGPGTRLTVL.

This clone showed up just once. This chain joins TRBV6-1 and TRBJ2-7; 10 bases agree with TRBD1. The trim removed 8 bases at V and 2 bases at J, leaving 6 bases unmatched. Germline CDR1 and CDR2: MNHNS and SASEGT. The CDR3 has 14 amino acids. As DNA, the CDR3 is TGTGCCAGCCGAGGGACAGGGGCTACCTACGAGCAGTACTTC. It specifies CASRGTGATYEQYF.

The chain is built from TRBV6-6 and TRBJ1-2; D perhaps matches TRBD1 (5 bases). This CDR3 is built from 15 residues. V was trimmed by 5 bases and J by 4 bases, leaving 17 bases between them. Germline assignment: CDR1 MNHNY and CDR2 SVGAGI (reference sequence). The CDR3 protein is CASSNPRGESYGYTF. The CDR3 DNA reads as TGTGCCAGCAGTAACCCGCGAGGGGAGAGCTATGGCTACACCTTC.

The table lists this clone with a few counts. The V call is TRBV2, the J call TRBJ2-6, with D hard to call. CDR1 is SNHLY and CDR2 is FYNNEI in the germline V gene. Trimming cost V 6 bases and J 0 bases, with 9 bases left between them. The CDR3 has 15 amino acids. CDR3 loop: CASRPESSGANVLTF. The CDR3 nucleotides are TGTGCCAGCAGACCAGAGTCCTCTGGGGCCAACGTCCTGACTTTC. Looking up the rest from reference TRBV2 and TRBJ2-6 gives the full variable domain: EPEVTQTPSHQVTQMGQEVILRCVPISNHLYFYWYRQILGQKVEFLVSFYNNEISEKSEIFDDQFSVERPDGSNFTLKIRSTKLEDSAMYFCASRPESSGANVLTFGAGSRLTVL.

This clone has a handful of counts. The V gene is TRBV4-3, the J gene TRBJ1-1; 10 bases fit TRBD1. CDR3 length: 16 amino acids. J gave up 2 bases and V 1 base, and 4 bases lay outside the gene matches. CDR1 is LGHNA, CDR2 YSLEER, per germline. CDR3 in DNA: TGCGCCAGCAGCCAAGGGACAGGGGGATATAACACTGAAGCTTTCTTT. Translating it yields CASSQGTGGYNTEAFF.

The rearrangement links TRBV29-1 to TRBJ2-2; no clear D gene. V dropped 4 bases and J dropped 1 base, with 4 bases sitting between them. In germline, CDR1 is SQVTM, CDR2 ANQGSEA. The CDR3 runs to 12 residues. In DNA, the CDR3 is TGCAGCGTTGTGAAGAACACCGGGGAGCTGTTTTTT. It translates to CSVVKNTGELFF.

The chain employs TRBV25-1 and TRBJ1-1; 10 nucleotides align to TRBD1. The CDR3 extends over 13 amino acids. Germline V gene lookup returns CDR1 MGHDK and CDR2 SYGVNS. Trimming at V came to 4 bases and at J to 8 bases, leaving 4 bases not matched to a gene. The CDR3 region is CASSGQGAGEAFF. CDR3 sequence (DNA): TGTGCCAGCAGTGGACAGGGGGCCGGGGAAGCTTTCTTT.

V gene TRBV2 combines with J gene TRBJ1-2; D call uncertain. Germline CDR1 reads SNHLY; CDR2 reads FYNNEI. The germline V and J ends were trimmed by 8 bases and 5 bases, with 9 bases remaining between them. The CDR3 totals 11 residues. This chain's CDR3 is CASRELYGYTF. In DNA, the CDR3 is TGTGCCAGCCGGGAATTATATGGCTACACCTTC. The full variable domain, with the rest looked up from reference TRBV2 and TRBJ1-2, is EPEVTQTPSHQVTQMGQEVILRCVPISNHLYFYWYRQILGQKVEFLVSFYNNEISEKSEIFDDQFSVERPDGSNFTLKIRSTKLEDSAMYFCASRELYGYTFGSGTRLTVV.

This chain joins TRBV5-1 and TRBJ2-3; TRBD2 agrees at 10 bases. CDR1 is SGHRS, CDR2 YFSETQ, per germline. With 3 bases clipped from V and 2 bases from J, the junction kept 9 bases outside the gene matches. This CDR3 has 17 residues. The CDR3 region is CASSSKGTSATTDTQYF. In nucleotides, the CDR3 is TGCGCCAGCAGCTCCAAAGGGACTAGCGCTACCACAGATACGCAGTATTTT.

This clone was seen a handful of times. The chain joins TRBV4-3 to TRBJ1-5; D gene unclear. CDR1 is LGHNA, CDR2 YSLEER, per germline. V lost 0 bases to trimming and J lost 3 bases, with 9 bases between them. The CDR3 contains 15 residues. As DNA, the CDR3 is TGCGCCAGCAGCCAAGAAGGCGGATACAATCAGCCCCAGCATTTT. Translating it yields CASSQEGGYNQPQHF.

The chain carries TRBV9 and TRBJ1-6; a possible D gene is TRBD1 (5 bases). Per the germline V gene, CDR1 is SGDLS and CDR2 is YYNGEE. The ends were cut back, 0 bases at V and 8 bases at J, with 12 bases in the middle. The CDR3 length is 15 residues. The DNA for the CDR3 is TGTGCCAGCAGCGTAGAGGGCAGGGTGGATTCACCCCTCCACTTT. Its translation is CASSVEGRVDSPLHF.

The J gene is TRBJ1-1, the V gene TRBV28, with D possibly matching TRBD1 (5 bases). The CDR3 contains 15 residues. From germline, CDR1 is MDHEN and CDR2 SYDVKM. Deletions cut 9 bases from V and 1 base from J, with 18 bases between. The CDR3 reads CASASGRVPNTEAFF. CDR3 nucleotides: TGTGCCAGTGCCTCAGGGAGGGTTCCGAACACTGAAGCTTTCTTT.

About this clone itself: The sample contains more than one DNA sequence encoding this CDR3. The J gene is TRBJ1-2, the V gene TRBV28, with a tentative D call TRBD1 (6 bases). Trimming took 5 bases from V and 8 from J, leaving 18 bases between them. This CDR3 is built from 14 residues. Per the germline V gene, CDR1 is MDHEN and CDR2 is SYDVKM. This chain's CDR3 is CASSPYLGQGGYTF. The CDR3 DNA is TGTGCCAGCAGTCCTTATTTAGGCCAGGGGGGCTACACCTTC.

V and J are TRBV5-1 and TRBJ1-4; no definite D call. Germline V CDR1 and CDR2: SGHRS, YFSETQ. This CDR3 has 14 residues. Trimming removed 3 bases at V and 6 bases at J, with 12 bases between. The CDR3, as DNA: TGCGCCAGCAGCTCGCAGGCTCCGGATGAAAAACTGTTTTTT. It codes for CASSSQAPDEKLFF.

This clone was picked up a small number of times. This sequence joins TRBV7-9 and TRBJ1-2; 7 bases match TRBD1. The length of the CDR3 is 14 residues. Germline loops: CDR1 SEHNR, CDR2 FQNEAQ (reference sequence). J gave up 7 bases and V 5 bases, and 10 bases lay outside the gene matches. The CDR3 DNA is TGTGCCAGCAGCGAATTACAGGGGTTGTCTGGCTACACCTTC. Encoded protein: CASSELQGLSGYTF.

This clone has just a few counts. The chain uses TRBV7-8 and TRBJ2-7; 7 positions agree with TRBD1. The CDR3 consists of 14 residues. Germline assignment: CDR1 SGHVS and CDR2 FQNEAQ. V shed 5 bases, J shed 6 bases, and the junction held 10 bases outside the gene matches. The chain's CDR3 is CASSPRQGEGEQYF. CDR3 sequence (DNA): TGTGCCAGCAGCCCTCGACAGGGTGAGGGCGAGCAGTACTTC.

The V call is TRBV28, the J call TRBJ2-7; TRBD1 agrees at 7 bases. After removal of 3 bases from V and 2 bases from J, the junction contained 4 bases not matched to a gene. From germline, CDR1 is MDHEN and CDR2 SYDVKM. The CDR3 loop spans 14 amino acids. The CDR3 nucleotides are TGTGCCAGCAGTTTCCGGACAGGTACCTACGAGCAGTACTTC. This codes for CASSFRTGTYEQYF.

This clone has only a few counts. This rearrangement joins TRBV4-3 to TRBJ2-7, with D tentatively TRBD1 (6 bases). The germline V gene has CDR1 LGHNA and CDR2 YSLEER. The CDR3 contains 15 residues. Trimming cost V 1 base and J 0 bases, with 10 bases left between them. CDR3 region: CASSQVVGGSYEQYF. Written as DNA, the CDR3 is TGCGCCAGCAGCCAAGTCGTAGGGGGCTCCTACGAGCAGTACTTC.

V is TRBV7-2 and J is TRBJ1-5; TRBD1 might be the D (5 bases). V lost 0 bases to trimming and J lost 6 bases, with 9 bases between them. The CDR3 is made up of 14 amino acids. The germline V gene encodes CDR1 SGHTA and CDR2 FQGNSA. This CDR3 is CASSLAQGGQPQHF. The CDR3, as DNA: TGTGCCAGCAGCTTAGCCCAGGGCGGTCAGCCCCAGCATTTT.

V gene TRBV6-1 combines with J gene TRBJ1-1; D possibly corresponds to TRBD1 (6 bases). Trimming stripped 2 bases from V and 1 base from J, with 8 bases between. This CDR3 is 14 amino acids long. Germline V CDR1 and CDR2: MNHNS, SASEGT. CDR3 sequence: CASSERGQNTEAFF. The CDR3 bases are TGTGCCAGCAGTGAAAGGGGACAGAACACTGAAGCTTTCTTT.

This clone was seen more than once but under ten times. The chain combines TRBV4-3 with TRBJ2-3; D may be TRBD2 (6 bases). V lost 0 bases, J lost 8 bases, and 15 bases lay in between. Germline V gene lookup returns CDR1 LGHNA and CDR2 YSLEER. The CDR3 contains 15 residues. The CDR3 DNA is TGCGCCAGCAGCCAAGATTCGGGGGTCCTACCTACGCAGTATTTT. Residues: CASSQDSGVLPTQYF.

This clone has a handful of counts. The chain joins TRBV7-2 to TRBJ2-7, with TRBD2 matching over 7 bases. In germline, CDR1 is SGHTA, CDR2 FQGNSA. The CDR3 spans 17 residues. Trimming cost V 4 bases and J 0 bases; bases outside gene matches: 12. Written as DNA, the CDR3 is TGTGCCAGCAGCTCACCGAAACTAGCGTTAAGCTCCTACGAGCAGTACTTC. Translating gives CASSSPKLALSSYEQYF.

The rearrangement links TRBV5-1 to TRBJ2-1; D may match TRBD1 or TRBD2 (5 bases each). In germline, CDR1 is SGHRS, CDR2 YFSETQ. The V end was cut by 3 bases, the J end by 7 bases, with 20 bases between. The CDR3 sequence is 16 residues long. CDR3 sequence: CASSSTTGGTWNEQFF. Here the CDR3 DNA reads TGCGCCAGCAGCTCGACCACAGGAGGTACTTGGAATGAGCAGTTCTTC. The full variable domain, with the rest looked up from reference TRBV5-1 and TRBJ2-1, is KAGVTQTPRYLIKTRGQQVTLSCSPISGHRSVSWYQQTPGQGLQFLFEYFSETQRNKGNFPGRFSGRQFSNSRSEMNVSTLELGDSALYLCASSSTTGGTWNEQFFGPGTRLTVL.